This passage covers 25 T cell receptor beta chains from one sample sequenced in a study of T cell changes during pregnancy in multiple sclerosis. Clones were read by immunoSEQ multiplex PCR, and TCRdb kept only the in-frame ones, dropping some. The table shows more than 70,000 clones, with approximately 90% occurring only once. Sample: peripheral blood, taken before pregnancy. These receptors were collected from a female donor with multiple sclerosis, enrolled in a pregnancy study.

The rearrangement uses TRBV18 and TRBJ2-2; weak D call: TRBD1 (6 bases). V lost 1 base to trimming and J lost 2 bases, with 14 bases between them. The CDR3 covers 17 residues. Per the germline V gene, CDR1 is KGHSH and CDR2 is LQKENI. CDR3 sequence reads: CASSPRIGTLNTGELFF. DNA of the CDR3: TGTGCCAGCTCACCACGGATAGGGACACTTAACACCGGGGAGCTGTTTTTT.

This chain connects TRBV15 to TRBJ2-7; possibly TRBD1 for D (6 bases). The length of the CDR3 is 17 residues. Trimming left V 1 base short and J 3 bases short, with 19 bases between. In germline, CDR1 is LNHNV, CDR2 YYDKDF (reference sequence). The CDR3 sequence: CATSRVGVGRGNYEQYF. CDR3 DNA: TGTGCCACCAGCAGAGTGGGGGTGGGCAGGGGAAACTACGAGCAGTACTTC.

The V and J genes are TRBV18 and TRBJ2-1; TRBD2 agrees at 7 bases. The junction had 12 bases not matched to a gene; V was cut back by 9 bases and J by 4 bases. Germline V gives CDR1 KGHSH, CDR2 LQKENI. The CDR3 has 15 residues. CDR3 sequence: CASLTGGGAYNEQFF. The CDR3 nucleotides are TGTGCCAGTCTCACGGGAGGCGGAGCTTACAATGAGCAGTTCTTC.

V usage is TRBV28 and J usage is TRBJ2-5, with a weak D call TRBD2 (6 bases). The CDR3 loop spans 16 amino acids. CDR1 is MDHEN, CDR2 SYDVKM, per germline. V was pared by 0 bases and J by 0 bases, with 11 bases between. The chain's CDR3 is CASSLWASANQETQYF. The CDR3 DNA reads TGTGCCAGCAGTTTATGGGCTAGCGCAAACCAAGAGACCCAGTACTTC.

The rearrangement links TRBV6-1 to TRBJ1-2; 8 bases are shared with TRBD1. Germline lookup yields CDR1 MNHNS and CDR2 SASEGT. V gave up 3 bases and J gave up 0 bases; unmatched junction bases: 3. The CDR3 totals 15 residues. DNA for the CDR3: TGTGCCAGCAGTGAGAGACAGGGGACTAACTATGGCTACACCTTC. Translation gives CASSERQGTNYGYTF.

This clone was seen just once. The V gene is TRBV7-9, the J gene TRBJ2-2, with TRBD1 identical over 9 bases. J was trimmed by 6 bases and V by 3 bases; bases with no gene match: 11. This CDR3 region has 17 residues. Germline V gene lookup returns CDR1 SEHNR and CDR2 FQNEAQ (reference sequence). The CDR3 region has the DNA TGTGCCAGCAGCTTCCAACCCGGAAACAGGGGGCCCGGGGAGCTGTTTTTT. It translates to CASSFQPGNRGPGELFF.

The chain combines TRBV7-9 with TRBJ2-1; 7 bases line up with TRBD2. Germline lookup yields CDR1 SEHNR and CDR2 FQNEAQ (reference sequence). Trimming took 3 bases from V and 7 from J; bases not matched to a gene: 9. The CDR3 sequence is 15 residues long. CDR3 sequence (DNA): TGTGCCAGCAGCTTGACTAGCAGTTTGGGGAATGAGCAGTTCTTC. Its protein is CASSLTSSLGNEQFF.

Here the CDR3 DNA reads TGTGCCAGCAGTGACCGACAGGGTAGAGGCAATCAGCCCCAGCATTTT. This gives the protein CASSDRQGRGNQPQHF. The J gene is TRBJ1-5, the V gene TRBV2; 7 positions match TRBD1. Germline V gene lookup returns CDR1 SNHLY and CDR2 FYNNEI. V shed 3 bases, J shed 2 bases, and the junction held 7 bases outside the gene matches. The CDR3 has 16 amino acids.

The chain joins TRBV11-2 to TRBJ2-5; TRBD1 matches 9 bases. Germline CDR1 and CDR2: SGHAT and FQNNGV. This CDR3 region has 15 residues. The V segment lost 0 bases and the J segment 4 bases; nucleotides outside the gene matches: 3. CDR3: CASSLEDRGVETQYF. The CDR3, as DNA: TGTGCCAGCAGCTTAGAGGACAGGGGCGTAGAGACCCAGTACTTC.

This chain links TRBV6-1 with TRBJ2-1; a possible D gene is TRBD2 (5 bases). This CDR3 comprises 16 residues. V was pared by 1 base and J by 11 bases, with 21 bases between. Germline values: CDR1 MNHNS, CDR2 SASEGT. CDR3 residues: CASSEGTRWEMVKQFF. As DNA, the CDR3 is TGTGCCAGCAGTGAAGGTACTCGGTGGGAGATGGTAAAGCAGTTCTTC.

This clone was observed once. J is TRBJ2-1 and V is TRBV5-3; 9 bases are shared with TRBD2. TRBV5-3 is sorted into the ORF group, with uncertain function. There are 15 residues in the CDR3. After removal of 7 bases from V and 5 bases from J, the junction contained 10 bases not matched to a gene. The CDR3: CARPLSGRSNNEQFF. The DNA for the CDR3 is TGTGCCAGACCCTTAAGCGGGAGGAGTAACAATGAGCAGTTCTTC.

V usage is TRBV7-9 and J usage is TRBJ1-1; possibly TRBD1 for D (5 bases). The germline V and J ends were trimmed by 0 bases and 10 bases, with 12 bases remaining between them. The CDR3 spans 13 residues. Germline CDR1 is SEHNR and CDR2 is FQNEAQ (reference sequence). The CDR3 bases are TGTGCCAGCAGCTTAGCGCAGGGAATCGGAGCTTTCTTT. This gives the protein CASSLAQGIGAFF.

The CDR3 protein is CASSYLGVVEQYF. The CDR3 DNA sequence: TGTGCCAGCAGCTATCTAGGGGTCGTCGAGCAGTACTTC. V usage is TRBV5-4 and J usage is TRBJ2-7; TRBD1 might be the D (5 bases). Germline V gives CDR1 SGHNT, CDR2 YYREEE (reference sequence). The V and J ends lost 3 bases and 6 bases respectively, with 13 bases between them. The CDR3 spans 13 residues.

This chain uses TRBV7-8 with TRBJ2-7, with 7 nucleotides matching TRBD1. The germline gives CDR1 SGHVS, CDR2 FQNEAQ. After removal of 2 bases from V and 2 bases from J, the junction contained 3 bases not matched to a gene. The CDR3 length is 14 residues. The CDR3 DNA is TGTGCCAGCAGCTTAATCCAGGGGGCCTACGAGCAGTACTTC. This encodes CASSLIQGAYEQYF.

The genes are TRBV7-2 and TRBJ2-5; 9 nucleotides line up with TRBD1. Per the germline V gene, CDR1 is SGHTA and CDR2 is FQGNSA. V was clipped by 4 bases and J by 3 bases; unmatched bases: 6. The CDR3 runs to 15 residues. The CDR3 coding sequence is TGTGCCAGCAGCTCGAGGGGACAGGGAGAAGAGACCCAGTACTTC. This translates into CASSSRGQGEETQYF.

The chain joins TRBV10-3 to TRBJ1-1, with D possibly matching TRBD1 (6 bases). The CDR3 extends over 13 amino acids. Germline CDR1 is ENHRY and CDR2 is SYGVKD. Trimming shortened V by 10 bases and J by 3 bases, and 15 bases separated the two germline ends. The CDR3 sequence: CATRTVVDTEAFF. The CDR3 bases are TGTGCCACAAGGACAGTCGTGGACACTGAAGCTTTCTTT.

This chain links TRBV29-1 with TRBJ1-2, with D possibly matching TRBD1 (5 bases). Germline assignment: CDR1 SQVTM and CDR2 ANQGSEA. V was pared by 3 bases and J by 3 bases, with 20 bases between. CDR3 length equals 16 residues. In DNA, the CDR3 is TGCAGCGTTGATTGGAGGGACCCGGGGAGTGACTATGGCTACACCTTC. Translated, it gives CSVDWRDPGSDYGYTF. Supplemented by reference TRBV29-1 and TRBJ1-2, the full variable domain reads SAVISQKPSRDICQRGTSLTIQCQVDSQVTMMFWYRQQPGQSLTLIATANQGSEATYESGFVIDKFPISRPNLTFSTLTVSNMSPEDSSIYLCSVDWRDPGSDYGYTFGSGTRLTVV.

This clone occurred once. The rearrangement uses TRBV7-3 and TRBJ2-3; TRBD2 agrees at 10 bases. J lost 8 bases, V lost 3 bases, and 8 bases had no gene match. The CDR3 runs to 15 residues. The germline gives CDR1 SGHTA, CDR2 FQGTGA. Here the CDR3 DNA reads TGTGCCAGCAGCTTCAGTCTAGCGGGGGCGTCTACGCAGTATTTT. Its protein is CASSFSLAGASTQYF.

The J gene is TRBJ2-5, the V gene TRBV6-6; possibly TRBD1 for D (5 bases). Germline-derived CDR1 and CDR2 are MNHNY and SVGAGI (reference sequence). The CDR3 is 14 amino acids. With 6 bases removed from V and 1 base from J, the gap between germline ends came to 12 bases. The CDR3 spells CASRPGQLQETQYF. The CDR3 DNA reads TGTGCCAGCAGACCAGGGCAGCTCCAAGAGACCCAGTACTTC.

In this sample, this clone turned up once. The gene calls are TRBV27 and TRBJ2-1; a possible D gene is TRBD2 (5 bases). Germline lookup yields CDR1 MNHEY and CDR2 SMNVEV (reference sequence). The CDR3 has 13 residues. Trimming stripped 3 bases from V and 6 bases from J, with 9 bases between. The CDR3 here is CASSFSAFNEQFF. The CDR3 DNA reads as TGTGCCAGCAGTTTTAGCGCGTTCAATGAGCAGTTCTTC.

The V call is TRBV7-2, the J call TRBJ2-5; 12 nucleotides align to TRBD2. This CDR3 contains 17 residues. Trimming removed 2 bases from V and 2 bases from J; junction bases left unmatched: 6. CDR1 and CDR2 from the germline V gene are SGHTA and FQGNSA. The CDR3 nucleotides read TGTGCCAGCAGCTTATTTGGGACTAGCGGGCCTCAAGAGACCCAGTACTTC. It encodes CASSLFGTSGPQETQYF.

This clone was observed once. This chain links TRBV5-4 with TRBJ1-2; D perhaps matches TRBD1 (5 bases). Germline V lookup: CDR1 SGHNT, CDR2 YYREEE (reference sequence). This CDR3 comprises 15 residues. The V gene lost 1 base and the J gene lost 5 bases, with 15 bases spanning the gap. The CDR3 nucleotides read TGTGCCAGCAGCTTGTTTGGGCAGGGAAGGTATGGCTACACCTTC. This sequence encodes CASSLFGQGRYGYTF.

V gene TRBV5-4 combines with J gene TRBJ2-1, with 12 bases fitting TRBD2. The ends lost 4 bases at V and 1 base at J; junction bases unmatched: 3. This CDR3 spans 16 amino acids. The germline V gene has CDR1 SGHNT and CDR2 YYREEE (reference sequence). The CDR3 spells CASSDLAGGSYNEQFF. CDR3 DNA sequence: TGTGCCAGCAGCGACCTAGCGGGGGGGTCCTACAATGAGCAGTTCTTC.

V usage is TRBV30 and J usage is TRBJ2-7; 8 nucleotides agree with TRBD1. The CDR3 is made up of 14 amino acids. Germline lookup yields CDR1 GTSNPN and CDR2 SVGIG (reference sequence). J gave up 6 bases and V 4 bases, and 11 bases lay outside the gene matches. The DNA of the CDR3 is TGTGCCTGGACTCATGGACAGGGAGTGGGCGAGCAGTACTTC. Protein sequence: CAWTHGQGVGEQYF.

As DNA, the CDR3 is TGTGCCAGCAGTATCAGGTGGGGCTACACCTTC. This codes for CASSIRWGYTF. The rearrangement joins TRBV6-5 to TRBJ1-2; no reliable D call. CDR1 is MNHEY and CDR2 is SVGAGI in the germline V gene. This CDR3 comprises 11 residues. V lost 5 bases and J 8 bases, leaving 9 bases between the germline ends.